A single sample is the source of the 2 T cell receptor beta chains below, sequenced in a study of T cell changes during pregnancy in multiple sclerosis. Sequencing was performed with immunoSEQ multiplex PCR; in TCRdb, only in-frame clones are kept and a portion is missing. The sample lists tens of thousands of clones, 85% to 95% occurring once. This specimen consisted of CD4+ T cells from peripheral blood mononuclear cells, obtained in the second trimester of pregnancy. The receptors derive from a female donor in good health, enrolled as a control in a pregnancy study.

The chain couples TRBV7-2 to TRBJ2-4, with 12 bases matching TRBD1. V dropped 0 bases and J dropped 10; count of bases not matched to a gene: 7. The germline CDR1 and CDR2 sequences are SGHTA and FQGNSA. The CDR3 spans 16 residues. As DNA, the CDR3 is TGTGCCAGCAGCTTAGCCGCCGGGACAGGGGGCGGAATTCAGTACTTC. Translation gives CASSLAAGTGGGIQYF. Full variable domain (outside the CDR3, taken from reference TRBV7-2 and TRBJ2-4): GAGVSQSPSNKVTEKGKDVELRCDPISGHTALYWYRQSLGQGLEFLIYFQGNSAPDKSGLPSDRFSAERTGGSVSTLTIQRTQQEDSAVYLCASSLAAGTGGGIQYFGAGTRLSVL.

The chain couples TRBV5-1 to TRBJ1-6; possibly TRBD1 for D (5 bases). Between the trimmed V and J ends, which lost 4 bases and 1 base, there was a span of 15 bases. Germline CDR1 is SGHRS and CDR2 is YFSETQ. CDR3 length equals 17 residues. CDR3 sequence reads: CASSPTLTASYNSPLHF. The CDR3 DNA is TGCGCCAGCAGCCCCACCCTGACAGCTTCCTATAATTCACCCCTCCACTTT.